This TCR beta chain was identified in a study of early T cells in non-severe SARS-CoV-2 infection. This CDR3 spans 15 amino acids. From germline, CDR1 is MNHEY and CDR2 SVGAGI. The V end was cut by 5 bases, the J end by 5 bases, with 19 bases between. This clonotype was detected ten times or more. TCRdb itself ran the 5' RACE reads through MiXCR, one entry per CDR3 protein. The sample includes some 57,000 distinct CDR3 sequences, approximately 9.9% of them seen just once. The receptor was isolated from an adult who was a healthcare worker with PCR-confirmed SARS-CoV-2 infection or an uninfected control (not recorded which). The sequenced material came from whole blood. This chain joins TRBV6-5 and TRBJ2-7; D possibly uses TRBD1 or TRBD2 (5 bases each). The CDR3 DNA sequence: TGTGCCAGCAGTCCGCTGAAAAGGGGAGCCGACGAGCAGTACTTC. Its translation is CASSPLKRGADEQYF.